This entry concerns a single T cell receptor (beta chain). CDR3 size: 12 residues. Germline assignment: CDR1 LGHNA and CDR2 YNFKEQ. Trimming removed 4 bases from V and 13 bases from J; junction bases left unmatched: 2. The data were produced by immunoSEQ multiplex PCR, yet TCRdb's version contains in-frame clones alone and is incomplete. Of about 72,000 clones in the sample, less than 97% were seen once. This entry is derived from a study of technical replicates of blood from several donors. The chain joins TRBV4-2 to TRBJ1-5, with 12 positions matching TRBD1. The sequencing sample was made of T cells isolated from PBMCs. This clonotype was obtained from a human donor in good health. CDR3 sequence: CASSRDRGQQHF. In DNA form, the CDR3 reads TGTGCCAGCAGCCGGGACAGGGGGCAACAGCATTTT.